The 17 T cell receptor beta chains below come from one sample, sequenced in a study of control samples from healthy donors and cancer patients. Repertoires were generated with immunoSEQ multiplex PCR, while TCRdb's copy carries only in-frame clones and drops some. The table has tens of thousands of clones, about 88% seen once. The sample consisted of blood. These receptors came from a woman in her seventies in good health.

The chain couples TRBV2 to TRBJ1-6, with 8 bases matching TRBD1. The CDR3 has 15 residues. Germline CDR1 SNHLY, CDR2 FYNNEI. V gave up 1 base and J gave up 9 bases; unmatched junction bases: 5. Here the CDR3 DNA reads TGTGCCAGCAGTGAAGACGGACAGGGTTCTTCACCCCTCCACTTT. It translates to CASSEDGQGSSPLHF.

The chain joins TRBV3-1 (or the pseudogene TRBV3-2) to TRBJ1-3; no reliable D call. V lost 2 bases and J lost 0, with 8 bases in between. CDR3 length: 15 amino acids. Germline V CDR1 and CDR2: LGHDT, YNNKEL (reference sequence). The CDR3 sequence is CASSQPQTSGNTIYF. CDR3 DNA: TGTGCCAGCAGCCAACCCCAGACCTCTGGAAACACCATATATTTT.

J is TRBJ2-5 and V is TRBV5-4, with D tentatively TRBD2 (7 bases). The CDR3 covers 14 residues. Per the germline V gene, CDR1 is SGHNT and CDR2 is YYREEE (reference sequence). V was shortened by 1 base and J by 4 bases, with 11 bases between the two germline ends. The CDR3 bases are TGTGCCAGCAGCTTGTCGGGGGGCCGAGAGACCCAGTACTTC. It yields the protein CASSLSGGRETQYF.

This clone was seen a handful of times. The chain recombines TRBV12-5 with TRBJ2-6; TRBD1 might be the D (6 bases). Germline lookup yields CDR1 LGHNT and CDR2 FRNRAP. The V and J ends lost 3 bases and 2 bases respectively, with 17 bases between them. The CDR3 totals 18 residues. The CDR3 nucleotides are TGTGCTAGTGGTTTTAGCGCAGGGGCCACCCCTGGGGCCAACGTCCTGACTTTC. Translated, it gives CASGFSAGATPGANVLTF. The full variable domain, rest sourced from reference TRBV12-5 and TRBJ2-6, is DARVTQTPRHKVTEMGQEVTMRCQPILGHNTVFWYRQTMMQGLELLAYFRNRAPLDDSGMPKDRFSAEMPDATLATLKIQPSEPRDSAVYFCASGFSAGATPGANVLTFGAGSRLTVL.

This chain uses TRBV6-6 with TRBJ2-1, with D possibly being TRBD1 (6 bases). The germline CDR1 and CDR2 sequences are MNHNY and SVGAGI (reference sequence). CDR3 length: 15 amino acids. V lost 6 bases and J 5 bases, leaving 17 bases between the germline ends. The CDR3 is CASRSTGIAHNEQFF. For the CDR3, the DNA is TGTGCCAGCAGGAGTACAGGGATCGCCCACAATGAGCAGTTCTTC.

This chain links TRBV30 with TRBJ1-1; TRBD1 matches at 9 bases. Germline lookup yields CDR1 GTSNPN and CDR2 SVGIG (reference sequence). The CDR3 extends over 14 amino acids. Trimming cost V 3 bases and J 6 bases; bases outside gene matches: 8. CDR3 sequence (DNA): TGTGCCTGGAGAATAGCCGGGACAGGGCCTGAAGCTTTCTTT. Amino acid sequence: CAWRIAGTGPEAFF.

V is TRBV6-2 or TRBV6-3 and J is TRBJ1-2, with D possibly being TRBD1 (6 bases). The CDR3 length is 16 residues. CDR1 MNHEY and CDR2 SVGEGT come from the germline V gene. Trimming shortened V by 5 bases and J by 5 bases, and 21 bases separated the two germline ends. The CDR3 loop reads CASSPPLGGYSYGYTF. The CDR3 bases are TGTGCCAGCAGTCCCCCCCTGGGGGGCTATTCATATGGCTACACCTTC.

The gene calls are TRBV10-3 and TRBJ1-2, with D unresolved. The CDR3 is made up of 15 amino acids. CDR1 and CDR2 (germline): ENHRY, SYGVKD. The V and J ends lost 4 bases and 4 bases respectively, with 16 bases between them. CDR3 region: CAISGPEQSGYGYTF. As DNA, the CDR3 is TGTGCCATCAGTGGCCCCGAACAATCAGGCTATGGCTACACCTTC.

This sequence joins TRBV24-1 and TRBJ2-2, with 7 bases fitting TRBD1. Per germline, CDR1 KGHDR and CDR2 SFDVKD. CDR3 length: 16 residues. J lost 6 bases, V lost 4 bases, and 10 bases had no gene match. CDR3 nucleotides: TGTGCCACCAGTGACTCGGGACAGCCGGGGTCCGGGGAGCTGTTTTTT. Its protein is CATSDSGQPGSGELFF.

The CDR3 protein is CACQRDHGYTF. CDR3 in DNA: TGTGCCTGCCAAAGGGATCACGGCTACACCTTC. This chain uses TRBV30 with TRBJ1-2, with unresolved D. The CDR3 loop spans 11 amino acids. The V end lost 6 bases, the J end lost 8 bases, and 13 bases lay between the germline ends. Germline CDR1 GTSNPN, CDR2 SVGIG (reference sequence).

This chain connects TRBV6-5 to TRBJ1-5; TRBD1 might be the D (6 bases). The CDR3 covers 14 residues. Germline-derived CDR1 and CDR2 are MNHEY and SVGAGI. The V end lost 8 bases, the J end lost 7 bases, and 18 bases lay between the germline ends. The CDR3 loop is CASSSTGGYQPQHF. The CDR3 nucleotides read TGTGCCAGCTCCTCGACAGGAGGATACCAGCCCCAGCATTTT.

The V call is TRBV6-2 or TRBV6-3, the J call TRBJ1-2, with 8 bases aligning to TRBD1. The CDR3 loop spans 15 amino acids. Per germline, CDR1 MNHEY and CDR2 SVGEGT. The V segment lost 0 bases and the J segment 8 bases; nucleotides outside the gene matches: 8. CDR3 sequence reads: CASSYSEDRAQGYTF. CDR3 sequence (DNA): TGTGCCAGCAGTTACTCTGAGGACAGGGCGCAGGGCTACACCTTC.

This sequence joins TRBV7-8 and TRBJ2-7; D is unclear. The CDR3 sequence is 15 residues long. The germline V gene has CDR1 SGHVS and CDR2 FQNEAQ. The V gene lost 8 bases and the J gene lost 3 bases, with 20 bases spanning the gap. The CDR3 region is CASVRLGPLSYEQYF. Written as DNA, the CDR3 is TGTGCCAGCGTCAGGCTGGGCCCCCTAAGCTACGAGCAGTACTTC.

The chain is built from TRBV29-1 and TRBJ1-1; the D is unclear. There are 14 residues in the CDR3. V was trimmed by 6 bases and J by 0 bases, leaving 14 bases between them. Germline V gene lookup returns CDR1 SQVTM and CDR2 ANQGSEA. CDR3 bases: TGCAGCGTGGCAAACTGGGGAGTGAACACTGAAGCTTTCTTT. Protein: CSVANWGVNTEAFF.

This clone was seen just once. The V gene is TRBV7-8, the J gene TRBJ1-2, with D perhaps matching TRBD1 (6 bases). This CDR3 has 13 amino acids. Germline loops: CDR1 SGHVS, CDR2 FQNEAQ. Deletions cut 5 bases from V and 7 bases from J, with 14 bases between. The CDR3 here is CASSPGGAGGYTF. Here the CDR3 DNA reads TGTGCCAGCAGCCCCGGGGGGGCGGGTGGCTACACCTTC.

The chain joins TRBV5-6 to TRBJ1-5; D not resolved. V was cut by 1 base and J by 3 bases, with 2 bases left in between. CDR1 is SGHDT, CDR2 YYEEEE, per germline. This CDR3 has 12 amino acids. The CDR3 protein is CASSLFNQPQHF. CDR3 nucleotides: TGTGCCAGCAGCTTGTTCAATCAGCCCCAGCATTTT. Together with reference TRBV5-6 and TRBJ1-5, the CDR3 gives the full variable domain: DAGVTQSPTHLIKTRGQQVTLRCSPKSGHDTVSWYQQALGQGPQFIFQYYEEEERQRGNFPDRFSGHQFPNYSSELNVNALLLGDSALYLCASSLFNQPQHFGDGTRLSIL.

This sequence joins TRBV7-9 and TRBJ1-2; possible D gene TRBD1, 5 bases. The CDR3 loop spans 15 amino acids. Trimming removed 3 bases at V and 8 bases at J, with 19 bases between. Per the germline V gene, CDR1 is SEHNR and CDR2 is FQNEAQ (reference sequence). As DNA, the CDR3 is TGTGCCAGCAGCTTTGTTGGGCAGGGCCCAGGCGGCTACACCTTC. Protein: CASSFVGQGPGGYTF.